This TCR beta chain was observed in a study of T cell changes during pregnancy in multiple sclerosis. Looked up from germline, CDR1 is SGHAT and CDR2 is FQNNGV. V lost 5 bases, J lost 4 bases, and 6 bases stayed unmatched. This CDR3 has 14 residues. The data were produced by immunoSEQ multiplex PCR, yet TCRdb's version contains in-frame clones alone and is incomplete. The sample carries 50,000 to 60,000 clones, 85% to 95% recorded once. Sequencing used CD4+ T cells from peripheral blood mononuclear cells, obtained in the second trimester of pregnancy. The clonotype was recovered from a female donor with multiple sclerosis, enrolled in a pregnancy study. This chain joins TRBV11-2 and TRBJ1-1; 8 nucleotides align to TRBD1. The CDR3 DNA reads TGTGCCAGCAGCCTCATACAGGGGGGCACTGAAGCTTTCTTT. It codes for CASSLIQGGTEAFF.